These 5 T cell receptor beta chains were all obtained from the same sample, sequenced in a study of T-cell reconstitution after alpha-beta-depleted transplantation in children (dated by TCRdb to the mid-2010s). The library was produced with PCR. Sequencing used an Illumina HiSeq 2500. TCR library preparation used molecular barcoding, with unique molecular identifiers applied to normalize quantification of the TCRbeta repertoire. The public reads were reanalyzed by TCRdb: fastp trimming at Q25, MiXCR alignment, in-frame beta chains only. CDR3 protein sequences are deduplicated, and each keeps its most common genes and DNA. The sample yields about 610,000 distinct CDR3 sequences; about 10% were counted once. Less than 4.5% of the sample rests with the top ten. The input for sequencing was PBMCs from the stem cell graft donor, taken from the stem cell graft. These receptors all come from a human donor who donated a stem cell graft to a child with acute myeloid leukemia.

This clonotype was seen repeatedly, ten times or more. The chain combines TRBV4-3 with TRBJ2-4; 11 bases are a match to TRBD1. CDR1 is LGHNA and CDR2 is YSLEER in the germline V gene. The length of the CDR3 is 15 residues. Trimming at V came to 4 bases and at J to 9 bases, leaving 8 bases not matched to a gene. The CDR3 sequence: CASSRAGQGVGIQYF. Here the CDR3 DNA reads TGCGCCAGCAGCCGAGCGGGACAGGGGGTTGGCATTCAGTACTTC.

This clonotype was counted between two and nine times. This chain uses TRBV20-1 with TRBJ1-5; D ambiguous. The CDR3 has 13 amino acids. Germline loops: CDR1 DFQATT, CDR2 SNEGSKA (reference sequence). Trimming pared 4 bases from V and 6 bases from J, leaving 13 bases between. The CDR3 coding sequence is TGCAGTGCTAAGGACCCACACGGTCAGCCCCAGCATTTT. It translates to CSAKDPHGQPQHF.

The J gene is TRBJ1-5, the V gene TRBV29-1; unclear D gene. Germline CDR1 SQVTM, CDR2 ANQGSEA. The CDR3 consists of 13 residues. V lost 7 bases, J lost 2 bases, and 12 bases lay in between. The CDR3 DNA reads as TGCAGCGCTGCGGGATCGGGCAATCAGCCCCAGCATTTT. Encoded protein: CSAAGSGNQPQHF. Together with reference TRBV29-1 and TRBJ1-5, the CDR3 gives the full variable domain: SAVISQKPSRDICQRGTSLTIQCQVDSQVTMMFWYRQQPGQSLTLIATANQGSEATYESGFVIDKFPISRPNLTFSTLTVSNMSPEDSSIYLCSAAGSGNQPQHFGDGTRLSIL.

The rearrangement joins TRBV30 to TRBJ2-1, with D possibly TRBD1 on 5 matching bases. Trimming shortened V by 5 bases and J by 2 bases, and 16 bases separated the two germline ends. This CDR3 is 15 amino acids long. Germline CDR1 reads GTSNPN; CDR2 reads SVGIG (reference sequence). The CDR3 spells CAWAPVRETYNEQFF. The CDR3 DNA reads TGTGCCTGGGCCCCGGTCAGGGAAACCTACAATGAGCAGTTCTTC.

This clonotype was seen more than once but under ten times. The V gene is TRBV15, the J gene TRBJ2-2; 9 bases map to TRBD2. Germline-derived CDR1 and CDR2 are LNHNV and YYDKDF (reference sequence). The CDR3 has 18 amino acids. With V trimmed by 2 bases and J by 0 bases, 7 bases remained unmatched. Written as DNA, the CDR3 is TGTGCCACCAGCAGATCCCGTGGACTAGCGACGAACACCGGGGAGCTGTTTTTT. Translation: CATSRSRGLATNTGELFF.